The clone carrying this T cell receptor (beta chain) was seen more than once but under ten times. This entry is derived from a study of identical twins. MiXCR, run by TCRdb on the 5' RACE reads, gives a single entry per CDR3 protein. Here the sample spans around 1.7 million distinct CDR3 sequences, about 31% being singletons. V lost 3 bases and J 1 base, leaving 14 bases between the germline ends. CDR3 length: 15 amino acids. Germline values: CDR1 SQVTM, CDR2 ANQGSEA. The V and J genes are TRBV29-1 and TRBJ2-3; no reliable D call. The TCR comes from a newborn girl in good health. Source material: cord blood. The CDR3 DNA follows: TGCAGCGTTGATCTCAGGCGGACCGGCACAGATACGCAGTATTTT. As protein: CSVDLRRTGTDTQYF.